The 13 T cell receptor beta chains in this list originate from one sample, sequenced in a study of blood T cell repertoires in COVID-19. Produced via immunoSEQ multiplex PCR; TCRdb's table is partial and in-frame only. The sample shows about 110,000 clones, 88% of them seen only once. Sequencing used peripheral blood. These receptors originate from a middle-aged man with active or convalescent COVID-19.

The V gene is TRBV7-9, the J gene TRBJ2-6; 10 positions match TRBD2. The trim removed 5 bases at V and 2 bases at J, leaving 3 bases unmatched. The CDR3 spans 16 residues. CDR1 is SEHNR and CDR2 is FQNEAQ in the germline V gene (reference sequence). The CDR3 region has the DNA TGTGCCAGCAGCAGTCTAGCGGGAGCTGGGGCCAACGTCCTGACTTTC. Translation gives CASSSLAGAGANVLTF.

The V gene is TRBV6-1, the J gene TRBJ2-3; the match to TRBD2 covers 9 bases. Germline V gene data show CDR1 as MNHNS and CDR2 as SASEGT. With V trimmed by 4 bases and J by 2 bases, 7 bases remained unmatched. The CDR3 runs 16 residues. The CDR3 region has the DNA TGTGCCAGCAGTGCATGGGTAGCGGGAGTCACAGATACGCAGTATTTT. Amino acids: CASSAWVAGVTDTQYF.

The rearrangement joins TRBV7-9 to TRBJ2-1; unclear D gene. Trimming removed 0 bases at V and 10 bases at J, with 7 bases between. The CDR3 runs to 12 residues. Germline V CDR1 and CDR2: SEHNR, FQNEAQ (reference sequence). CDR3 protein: CASSLAYLEQFF. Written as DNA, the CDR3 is TGTGCCAGCAGCTTAGCGTATTTAGAGCAGTTCTTC.

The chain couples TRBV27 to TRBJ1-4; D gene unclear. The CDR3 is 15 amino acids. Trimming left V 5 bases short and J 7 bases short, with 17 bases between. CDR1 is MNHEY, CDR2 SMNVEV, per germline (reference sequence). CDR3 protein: CASSPRVSPAEKLFF. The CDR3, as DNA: TGTGCCAGCAGTCCCCGGGTCTCTCCAGCTGAAAAACTGTTTTTT.

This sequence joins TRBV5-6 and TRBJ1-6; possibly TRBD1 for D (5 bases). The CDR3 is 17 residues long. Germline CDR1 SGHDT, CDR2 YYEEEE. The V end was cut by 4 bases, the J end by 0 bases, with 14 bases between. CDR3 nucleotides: TGTGCCAGCAGCAACCAATACGGGGGCTCCTATAATTCACCCCTCCACTTT. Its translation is CASSNQYGGSYNSPLHF.

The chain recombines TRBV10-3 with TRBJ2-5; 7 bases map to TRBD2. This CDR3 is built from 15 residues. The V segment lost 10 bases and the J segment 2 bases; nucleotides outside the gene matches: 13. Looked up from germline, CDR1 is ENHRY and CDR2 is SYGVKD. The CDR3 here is CASSGGGSRQETQYF. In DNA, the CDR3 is TGTGCCAGCTCCGGAGGCGGGAGTCGTCAAGAGACCCAGTACTTC.

The chain's CDR3 is CASSPGLADTDTQYF. CDR3 nucleotide sequence: TGTGCCAGCAGCCCGGGACTAGCGGACACAGATACGCAGTATTTT. The chain recombines TRBV6-5 with TRBJ2-3, with TRBD2 matching 11 bases. V was pared by 6 bases and J by 2 bases, with 4 bases of the junction left unmatched. The CDR3 is 15 amino acids. The germline CDR1 and CDR2 sequences are MNHEY and SVGAGI.

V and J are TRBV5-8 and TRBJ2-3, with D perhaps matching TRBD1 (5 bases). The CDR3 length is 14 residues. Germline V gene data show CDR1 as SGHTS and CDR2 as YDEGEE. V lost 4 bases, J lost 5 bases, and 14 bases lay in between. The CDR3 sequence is CASSRFQDRDTQYF. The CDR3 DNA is TGTGCCAGCAGCCGCTTTCAAGACAGAGATACGCAGTATTTT.

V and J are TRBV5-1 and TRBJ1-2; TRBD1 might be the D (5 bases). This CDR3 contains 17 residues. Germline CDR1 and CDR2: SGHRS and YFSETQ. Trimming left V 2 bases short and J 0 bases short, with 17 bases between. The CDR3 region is CASSFTGSTRANYGYTF. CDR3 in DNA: TGCGCCAGCAGCTTCACAGGAAGCACAAGGGCTAACTATGGCTACACCTTC. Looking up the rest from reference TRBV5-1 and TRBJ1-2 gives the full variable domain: KAGVTQTPRYLIKTRGQQVTLSCSPISGHRSVSWYQQTPGQGLQFLFEYFSETQRNKGNFPGRFSGRQFSNSRSEMNVSTLELGDSALYLCASSFTGSTRANYGYTFGSGTRLTVV.

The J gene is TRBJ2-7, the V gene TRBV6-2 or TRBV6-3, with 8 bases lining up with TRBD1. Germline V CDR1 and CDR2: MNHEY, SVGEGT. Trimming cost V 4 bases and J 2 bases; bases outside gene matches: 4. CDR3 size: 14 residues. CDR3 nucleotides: TGTGCCAGCAGTTCAGGACAGGGAGCCTACGAGCAGTACTTC. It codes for CASSSGQGAYEQYF.

CDR3 in amino acids: CASSWGTGSYEQYF. The DNA of the CDR3 is TGTGCCAGCAGCTGGGGGACAGGGAGTTACGAGCAGTACTTC. The V call is TRBV7-8, the J call TRBJ2-7, with TRBD1 matching over 9 bases. This CDR3 spans 14 amino acids. The V segment lost 4 bases and the J segment 4 bases; nucleotides outside the gene matches: 5. Germline V gene data show CDR1 as SGHVS and CDR2 as FQNEAQ.

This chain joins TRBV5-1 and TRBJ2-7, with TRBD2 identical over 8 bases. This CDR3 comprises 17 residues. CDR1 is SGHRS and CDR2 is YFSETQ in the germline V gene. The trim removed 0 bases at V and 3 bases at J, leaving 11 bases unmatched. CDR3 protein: CASSLAASGRDGYEQYF. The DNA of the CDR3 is TGCGCCAGCAGCTTGGCGGCTAGCGGGCGGGATGGCTACGAGCAGTACTTC.

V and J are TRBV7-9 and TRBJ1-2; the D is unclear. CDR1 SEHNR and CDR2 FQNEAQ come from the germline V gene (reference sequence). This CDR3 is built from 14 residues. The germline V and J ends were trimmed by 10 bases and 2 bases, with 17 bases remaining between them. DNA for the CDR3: TGTGCCACCCAACCTTTGACGGAGAACTATGGCTACACCTTC. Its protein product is CATQPLTENYGYTF.